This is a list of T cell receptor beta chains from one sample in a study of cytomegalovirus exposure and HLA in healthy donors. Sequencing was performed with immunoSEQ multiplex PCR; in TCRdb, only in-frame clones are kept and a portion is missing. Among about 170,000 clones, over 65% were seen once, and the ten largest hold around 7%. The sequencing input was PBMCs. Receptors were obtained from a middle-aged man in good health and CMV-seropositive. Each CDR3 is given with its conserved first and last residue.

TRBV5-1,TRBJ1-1,CASSPGGTEDTEAFF
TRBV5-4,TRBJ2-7,CASSLGQPGSYEQYF
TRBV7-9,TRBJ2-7,CASSGGGRLSYEQYF
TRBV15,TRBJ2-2,CATSRRGGTGELFF
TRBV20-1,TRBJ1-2,CSASDRAGYTF
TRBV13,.,CASSNNYEQYF
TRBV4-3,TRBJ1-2,CASSPTGLGNYGYTF
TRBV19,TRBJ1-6,CATRTPLGHNSPLHF
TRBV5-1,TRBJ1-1,CASSFRGQEDTEAFF
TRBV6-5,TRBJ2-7,CASSRDRESYEQYF
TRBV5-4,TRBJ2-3,CASSGETSGGYTDTQYF
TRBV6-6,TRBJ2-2,CASSQDRPNTGELFF
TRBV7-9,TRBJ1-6,CASSLEAGARSPLHF
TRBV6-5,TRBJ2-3,CASKLAGSDTQYF
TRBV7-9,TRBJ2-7,CASSFATGTVNEQYF
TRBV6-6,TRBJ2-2,CASLHRSNTGELFF
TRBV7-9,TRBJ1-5,CASSIGDNQPQHF
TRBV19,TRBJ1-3,CATGVSSGNTIYF
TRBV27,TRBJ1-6,CASRTLDRAGPLHF
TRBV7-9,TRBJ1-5,CASASQDQPQHF
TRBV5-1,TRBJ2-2,CASGRQDTGELFF
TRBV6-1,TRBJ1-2,CASSGKGFGYTF
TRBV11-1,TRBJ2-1,CASAAGGVSSYNEQFF
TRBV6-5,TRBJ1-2,CASRHPATGVEGYTF
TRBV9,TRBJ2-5,CASSVGQGKETQYF
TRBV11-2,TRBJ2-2,CASSQRTGNSNTGELFF
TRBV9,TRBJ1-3,CASSASPGGAGGNTIYF
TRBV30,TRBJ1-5,CAWSVDRADQPQHF
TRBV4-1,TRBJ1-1,CASSPHPQGITAEAFF
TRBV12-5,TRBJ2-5,CASGSLGLAGGRVRETQYF
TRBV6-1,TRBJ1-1,CASNRQGARTEAFF
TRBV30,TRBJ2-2,CAFRQGAFWELFF
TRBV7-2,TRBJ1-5,CASSRQLHDNQPQHF
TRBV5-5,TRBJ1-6,CASSLVWTGVSPLHF
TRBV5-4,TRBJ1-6,CASSPQGAGPLHF
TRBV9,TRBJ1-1,CASSVVPGGTEALF
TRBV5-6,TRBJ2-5,CASSLGTRGETQYF
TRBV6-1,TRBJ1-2,CASSGGAGTGDYGYTF
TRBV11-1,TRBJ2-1,CASSLITSGVLLNNEQFF
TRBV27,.,CASKRGGYEQYF
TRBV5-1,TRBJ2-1,CASSPLGGGSSYNEQFF
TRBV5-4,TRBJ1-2,CASSLEGGGHGYTF
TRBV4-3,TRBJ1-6,CASSQRTGENSPLHF
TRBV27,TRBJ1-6,CASTSTGAPLHF
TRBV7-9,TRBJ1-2,CASSFRSGYTF
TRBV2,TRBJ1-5,CASSADLGNQPQHF
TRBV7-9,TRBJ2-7,CASSPGTELYEQYF
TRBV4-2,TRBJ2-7,CASSSGTGAYEQYF
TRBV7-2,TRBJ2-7,CASSLLPGHEQYF
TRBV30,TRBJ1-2,CAWSVSQGHGYTF
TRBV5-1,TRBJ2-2,CASSLLGQNTGELFF
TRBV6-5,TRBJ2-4,CASRGQGPKNIQYF
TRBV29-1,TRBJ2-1,CSVGENPGLADEQFF
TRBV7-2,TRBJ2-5,CASSGGGPRPQYF
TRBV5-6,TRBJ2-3,CASSPVRAGAGPDTQYF
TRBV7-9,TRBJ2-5,CASSSPDRGRETQYF
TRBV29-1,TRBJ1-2,CSVWGGTQGAYGYTF